Below, 18 T cell receptor beta chains from the same sample are listed, as sequenced in a study of T cell responses to AZD1222 COVID-19 vaccine. The assay was immunoSEQ multiplex PCR, and TCRdb's table has in-frame clones only and misses some. This sample has around 110,000 clones; about 90% occur once, and the top ten carry roughly 8.7%. This specimen was peripheral blood, taken 28 days after the second AZD1222 dose. The receptors come from an adult who received the AZD1222 COVID-19 vaccine.

The rearrangement joins TRBV28 to TRBJ1-2, with TRBD1 matching 8 bases. Unmatched junction bases numbered 3, after V lost 5 bases and J lost 1 base. This CDR3 region has 14 residues. Germline V CDR1 and CDR2: MDHEN, SYDVKM. For the CDR3, the DNA is TGTGCCAGCAGTCGAACAGGGGGTAACTATGGCTACACCTTC. It yields the protein CASSRTGGNYGYTF.

The V and J genes are TRBV12-3 or TRBV12-4 and TRBJ1-1; the match to TRBD1 covers 7 bases. V shed 4 bases and J 5 bases; nucleotides not matched to a gene: 4. This CDR3 is built from 13 residues. The CDR3 loop reads CASSSKQGTEAFF. CDR3 DNA: TGTGCCAGCAGTTCAAAACAGGGGACTGAAGCTTTCTTT.

The chain is built from TRBV4-1 and TRBJ1-5, with a tentative D call TRBD1 (5 bases). CDR3 size: 15 residues. V was clipped by 6 bases and J by 1 base, with 13 bases between them. Germline V gives CDR1 MGHRA, CDR2 YSYEKL. CDR3 sequence reads: CASRRGLESNQPQHF. The CDR3 region has the DNA TGCGCCAGCAGGAGGGGACTTGAGAGCAATCAGCCCCAGCATTTT.

The chain recombines TRBV7-8 with TRBJ1-4; a possible D gene is TRBD1 (5 bases). Trimming left V 5 bases short and J 5 bases short, with 12 bases between. Germline values: CDR1 SGHVS, CDR2 FQNEAQ. The CDR3 runs to 14 residues. CDR3 in DNA: TGTGCCAGCAGCCGGGGACGGCGCAATGAAAAACTGTTTTTT. Encoded protein: CASSRGRRNEKLFF. The entire variable domain, with the rest obtained from reference TRBV7-8 and TRBJ1-4, is as follows: GAGVSQSPRYKVAKRGQDVALRCDPISGHVSLFWYQQALGQGPEFLTYFQNEAQLDKSGLPSDRFFAERPEGSVSTLKIQRTQQEDSAVYLCASSRGRRNEKLFFGSGTQLSVL.

This rearrangement joins TRBV28 to TRBJ2-2; 14 nucleotides agree with TRBD2. Germline V gene sequence: CDR1 MDHEN, CDR2 SYDVKM. The CDR3 runs to 18 residues. V was pared by 7 bases and J by 5 bases, with 12 bases of the junction left unmatched. The CDR3 reads CASTSLAGLAGATGELFF. The CDR3 DNA reads TGTGCCAGCACCTCTCTCGCGGGACTAGCGGGAGCTACCGGGGAGCTGTTTTTT.

This sequence joins TRBV6-2 or TRBV6-3 and TRBJ1-6, with a tentative D call TRBD1 (5 bases). V lost 5 bases, J lost 7 bases, and 9 bases lay in between. The CDR3 spans 13 residues. Germline lookup yields CDR1 MNHEY and CDR2 SVGEGT. CDR3 sequence (DNA): TGTGCCAGCAGTCGACAGCCGAATTCACCCCTCCACTTT. Translated, it gives CASSRQPNSPLHF.

The V gene is TRBV5-8, the J gene TRBJ2-5, with D possibly matching TRBD2 (6 bases). V was clipped by 3 bases and J by 1 base, with 10 bases between them. The germline V gene encodes CDR1 SGHTS and CDR2 YDEGEE. The CDR3 covers 14 residues. For the CDR3, the DNA is TGTGCCAGCAGCTCGGGGACTTCCCAAGAGACCCAGTACTTC. Translating gives CASSSGTSQETQYF.

The rearrangement links TRBV12-3 or TRBV12-4 to TRBJ2-2; 8 bases agree with TRBD1. This CDR3 spans 13 amino acids. V was clipped by 5 bases and J by 7 bases; unmatched bases: 3. CDR3 coding DNA: TGTGCCAGCAGTCAGGGGGCTAGCGGGGAGCTGTTTTTT. It yields the protein CASSQGASGELFF.

V usage is TRBV3-1 (or the pseudogene TRBV3-2) and J usage is TRBJ2-5, with D possibly being TRBD2 (7 bases). Germline V gives CDR1 LGHDT, CDR2 YNNKEL (reference sequence). Deletions cut 6 bases from V and 5 bases from J, with 19 bases between. The CDR3 runs 15 residues. CDR3 sequence (DNA): TGTGCCAGCAGACTTCGGGGGGCCATGATGGAGACCCAGTACTTC. Translating gives CASRLRGAMMETQYF.

This clone appeared a single time. The genes are TRBV29-1 and TRBJ1-1; tentative D call: TRBD1 (5 bases). The germline V gene has CDR1 SQVTM and CDR2 ANQGSEA. The V and J ends lost 0 bases and 6 bases respectively, with 14 bases between them. This CDR3 is 14 amino acids long. The CDR3 coding sequence is TGCAGCGTTGAAGATGGTCGGGGGATCGCTGAAGCTTTCTTT. Translation gives CSVEDGRGIAEAFF.

The CDR3 spells CASSIPGFESNYGYTF. CDR3 DNA sequence: TGTGCCAGTAGTATTCCCGGTTTTGAGAGTAACTATGGCTACACCTTC. The gene calls are TRBV19 and TRBJ1-2; D unresolved. With 3 bases removed from V and 1 base from J, the gap between germline ends came to 15 bases. CDR3 size: 16 residues. Germline-derived CDR1 and CDR2 are LNHDA and SQIVND (reference sequence).

The chain combines TRBV7-9 with TRBJ1-5; TRBD1 agrees at 12 bases. The CDR3 is 16 amino acids. V dropped 4 bases and J dropped 6; count of bases not matched to a gene: 7. Germline V gene lookup returns CDR1 SEHNR and CDR2 FQNEAQ (reference sequence). CDR3 in amino acids: CASSSGDRGPSQPQHF. CDR3 in DNA: TGTGCCAGCAGCTCGGGGGACAGGGGGCCGAGTCAGCCCCAGCATTTT.

The rearrangement links TRBV28 to TRBJ2-3; possibly TRBD1 or TRBD2 for D (5 bases each). The germline gives CDR1 MDHEN, CDR2 SYDVKM. The germline V and J ends were trimmed by 2 bases and 5 bases, with 14 bases remaining between them. CDR3 size: 15 residues. For the CDR3, the DNA is TGTGCCAGCAGTTTAGCCGGGACCATCGGAGATACGCAGTATTTT. As protein: CASSLAGTIGDTQYF.

The chain uses TRBV6-1 and TRBJ1-2; D is ambiguous. With 0 bases removed from V and 8 bases from J, the gap between germline ends came to 16 bases. CDR1 is MNHNS and CDR2 is SASEGT in the germline V gene. The CDR3 has 15 amino acids. CDR3 residues: CASSEAGDWIGGYTF. The DNA of the CDR3 is TGTGCCAGCAGTGAAGCGGGCGACTGGATAGGCGGCTACACCTTC.

The J gene is TRBJ1-2, the V gene TRBV5-1, with TRBD1 identical over 12 bases. CDR3 length equals 14 residues. V shed 3 bases, J shed 4 bases, and the junction held 1 base outside the gene matches. Per germline, CDR1 SGHRS and CDR2 YFSETQ. The DNA of the CDR3 is TGCGCCAGCAGCTCGGGACAGGGGGCCTATGGCTACACCTTC. It encodes CASSSGQGAYGYTF. Full variable domain (missing parts from reference TRBV5-1 and TRBJ1-2): KAGVTQTPRYLIKTRGQQVTLSCSPISGHRSVSWYQQTPGQGLQFLFEYFSETQRNKGNFPGRFSGRQFSNSRSEMNVSTLELGDSALYLCASSSGQGAYGYTFGSGTRLTVV.

This clone has a single count. The chain has TRBV5-5 and TRBJ2-7; the D gene is possibly TRBD2 (5 bases). Germline CDR1 is SGHKS and CDR2 is YYEKEE (reference sequence). Trimming shortened V by 2 bases and J by 2 bases, and 11 bases separated the two germline ends. The CDR3 has 14 amino acids. The CDR3 coding sequence is TGTGCCAGCAGCTTACGCGAGGGAACCTACGAGCAGTACTTC. Translating gives CASSLREGTYEQYF.

This chain uses TRBV7-8 with TRBJ2-5; no reliable D call. The V and J ends lost 2 bases and 2 bases respectively, with 6 bases between them. Germline V gene sequence: CDR1 SGHVS, CDR2 FQNEAQ. The CDR3 runs to 13 residues. CDR3 protein: CASSLTVQETQYF. The CDR3 DNA is TGTGCCAGCAGCTTAACGGTACAAGAGACCCAGTACTTC. Complete variable domain (other parts from reference TRBV7-8 and TRBJ2-5): GAGVSQSPRYKVAKRGQDVALRCDPISGHVSLFWYQQALGQGPEFLTYFQNEAQLDKSGLPSDRFFAERPEGSVSTLKIQRTQQEDSAVYLCASSLTVQETQYFGPGTRLLVL.

This chain connects TRBV7-5 to TRBJ2-3. TRBV7-5 is a pseudogene segment. This CDR3 spans 12 amino acids. The CDR3 protein is CARSISTDTQYF. CDR3 nucleotide sequence: TGTGCCAGAAGCATCAGCACAGATACGCAGTATTTT.